The entry below gives a single T cell receptor (beta chain) sequence along with its context. Its antigen remains unidentified. The input lacks base qualities; no much larger clone sits a single base away. These data originate in a study of T cells after yellow fever vaccination (dated by TCRdb to between 2019 and 2020). Looking at the study overall: The SMART-Seq v4 Ultra Low Input RNA kit was used to prepare libraries from fractions with low cell numbers. To follow T-cell clones before and after both primary and booster YFV17D yellow fever vaccination, bulk TCR alpha and beta repertoires underwent longitudinal sequencing. Two healthy male donors, one aged 18 to 29 and one aged 30 to 40 years, were included in the cohort. Blood samples were taken at several timepoints before and after primary and secondary immunization, and bulk PBMC replicates and cell subsets were isolated. What the authors observed across the whole study: Because abundant contaminating clonotypes from the bulk population could be contained in FACS-sorted repertoires, computational filtering was required. The study included only a couple of donors, which limits how far the findings can be generalized. Compared with the primary T-cell response, the secondary T-cell response was weaker but faster, peaking on day 5 rather than day 15. Most clones expanded after primary vaccination were re-detected after the booster (around 96% of CD4 and around 86% of CD8), suggesting broad memory maintenance. A small fraction of clonotypes showed up in both the CD4 and CD8 compartments, probably as a result of convergent recombination.

The sample's treatment or condition, from its label and the paper: live attenuated yellow fever vaccine strain. At every blood-draw timepoint, two biological replicates of bulk PBMCs were collected. PBMCs were isolated from peripheral blood using a standard Ficoll-Paque protocol. RNA was extracted with TriZol from bulk PBMCs, CD4 and CD8 fractions, and dextramer-positive and dextramer-negative fractions. Synthesis of TCR cDNA relied on 5'RACE template switching, a step that introduced a universal primer site along with unique molecular identifiers. Priming for cDNA synthesis came from both the TCR alpha and TCR beta constant segments. Libraries were amplified in two PCR steps, with sample barcodes and sequencing adapters added in the second step. Sequencing of the libraries was done on either Illumina HiSeq 2500 (2x100 bp) or NovaSeq (2x150 bp). Under the source paper's analysis protocol: MIGEC handled demultiplexing of reads and collapsing into UMI consensus sequences, while MiXCR performed V(D)J alignment. Clonotypes responding to the vaccine were identified with edgeR on replicate PBMC samples, with the criteria of FDR below 0.01 and a log2 fold change above 5 up to day 15. Each bulk clonotype received a CD4 or CD8 identity based on whether the sequenced CD4 or CD8 repertoire contained that clonotype at higher abundance. TCRdb's own reprocessing of the public reads used fastp at Q25 and MiXCR and kept productive beta chains. When rows share a CDR3 protein, they turn into one entry using the most common DNA and genes. TCRdb's processing, not the authors' own work, is the source of the V and J calls. The sample records some 600,000 distinct CDR3 sequences, around an eighth of which are singletons. More than 13% of the sample comes from the top ten.

Trimming takes 5 bases from V and 9 bases from J, and the germline ends sit 11 bases apart. For CDR1 and CDR2, the germline V gene (reference sequence) lists LNHDA and SQIVND. The CDR3 numbers 12 residues from cysteine through phenylalanine. The sequence is cut down to CDR3 DNA, 36 bases in frame from base 1. Rearrangement joined TRBV19 to TRBJ1-5, and TRBD1 may be the D gene, going by 5 matching bases. The sequenced sample was PBMCs, obtained on the day of the yellow fever booster vaccination. The sequence was collected from a man aged 25-45 years who received the YFV17D yellow fever vaccine. The encoded CDR3 is CASSHTGTPQHF. DNA sequence: TGTGCCAGTAGTCATACAGGTACGCCCCAGCATTTT.